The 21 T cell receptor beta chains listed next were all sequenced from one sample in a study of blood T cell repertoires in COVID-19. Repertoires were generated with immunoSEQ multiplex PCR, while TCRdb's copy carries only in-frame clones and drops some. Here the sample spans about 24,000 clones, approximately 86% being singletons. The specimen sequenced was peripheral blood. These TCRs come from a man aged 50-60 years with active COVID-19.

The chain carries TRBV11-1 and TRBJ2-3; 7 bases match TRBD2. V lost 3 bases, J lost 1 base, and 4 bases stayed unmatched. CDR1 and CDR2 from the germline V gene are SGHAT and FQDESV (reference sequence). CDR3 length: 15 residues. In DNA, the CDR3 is TGTGCCAGCAGCTTCCGGGAGGTGGGCACAGATACGCAGTATTTT. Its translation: CASSFREVGTDTQYF.

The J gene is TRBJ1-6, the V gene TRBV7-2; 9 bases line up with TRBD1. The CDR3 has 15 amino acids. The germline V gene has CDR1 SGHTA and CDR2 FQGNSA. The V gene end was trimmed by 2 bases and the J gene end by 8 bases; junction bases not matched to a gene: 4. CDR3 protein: CASSLTGQGYSPLHF. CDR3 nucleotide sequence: TGTGCCAGCAGCTTAACAGGACAGGGGTATTCACCCCTCCACTTT.

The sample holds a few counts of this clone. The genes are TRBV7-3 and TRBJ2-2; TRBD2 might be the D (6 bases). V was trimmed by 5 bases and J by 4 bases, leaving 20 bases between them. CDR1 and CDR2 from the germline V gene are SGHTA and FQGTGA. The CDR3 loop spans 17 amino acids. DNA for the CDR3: TGTGCCAGCAGCCCCAGGGCCCGGAGGGTGGCCACCGGGGAGCTGTTTTTT. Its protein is CASSPRARRVATGELFF.

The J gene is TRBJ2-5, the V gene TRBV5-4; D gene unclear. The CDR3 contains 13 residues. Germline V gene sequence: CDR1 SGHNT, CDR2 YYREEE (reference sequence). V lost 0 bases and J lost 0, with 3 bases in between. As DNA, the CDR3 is TGTGCCAGCAGCTTGGCAGACCAAGAGACCCAGTACTTC. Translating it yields CASSLADQETQYF.

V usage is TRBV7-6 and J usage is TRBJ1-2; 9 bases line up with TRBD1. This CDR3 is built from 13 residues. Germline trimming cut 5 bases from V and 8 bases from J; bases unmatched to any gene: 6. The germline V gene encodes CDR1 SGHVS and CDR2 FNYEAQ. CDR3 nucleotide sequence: TGTGCCAGCAGCCTGGGACAGGGCCTCGGCTACACCTTC. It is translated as CASSLGQGLGYTF.

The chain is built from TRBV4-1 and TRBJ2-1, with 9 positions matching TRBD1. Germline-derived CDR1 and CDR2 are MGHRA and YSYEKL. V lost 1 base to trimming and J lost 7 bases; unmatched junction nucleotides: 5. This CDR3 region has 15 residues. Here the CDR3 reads CASSQGDRDVNEQFF. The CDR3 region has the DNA TGCGCCAGCAGCCAAGGGGACAGGGATGTGAATGAGCAGTTCTTC.

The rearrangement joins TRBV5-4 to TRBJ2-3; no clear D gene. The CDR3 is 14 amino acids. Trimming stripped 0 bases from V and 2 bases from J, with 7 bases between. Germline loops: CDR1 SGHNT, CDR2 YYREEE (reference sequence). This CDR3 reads CASSLDRYTDTQYF. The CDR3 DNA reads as TGTGCCAGCAGCTTGGACAGATACACAGATACGCAGTATTTT.

The CDR3 loop reads CASSPETGEQYF. The DNA for the CDR3 is TGTGCCAGCTCACCAGAGACAGGCGAGCAGTACTTC. The rearrangement joins TRBV18 to TRBJ2-7; D is possibly TRBD1 (6 bases). Germline CDR1 is KGHSH and CDR2 is LQKENI. The CDR3 covers 12 residues. The germline V and J ends were trimmed by 2 bases and 6 bases, with 8 bases remaining between them.

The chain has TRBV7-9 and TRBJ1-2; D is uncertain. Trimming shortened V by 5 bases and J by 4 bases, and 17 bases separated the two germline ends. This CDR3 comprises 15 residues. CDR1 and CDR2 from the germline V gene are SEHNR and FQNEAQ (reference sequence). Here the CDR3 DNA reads TGTGCCAGCAGCCCCCCAAGCGGGTTTATCTATGGCTACACCTTC. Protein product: CASSPPSGFIYGYTF.

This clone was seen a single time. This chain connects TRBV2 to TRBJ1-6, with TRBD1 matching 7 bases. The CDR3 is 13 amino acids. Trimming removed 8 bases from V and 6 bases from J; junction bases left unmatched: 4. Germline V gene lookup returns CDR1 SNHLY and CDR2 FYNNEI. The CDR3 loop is CASQDRTNSPLHF. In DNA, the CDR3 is TGTGCCAGCCAGGACAGGACTAATTCACCCCTCCACTTT. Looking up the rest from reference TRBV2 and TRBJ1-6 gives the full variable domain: EPEVTQTPSHQVTQMGQEVILRCVPISNHLYFYWYRQILGQKVEFLVSFYNNEISEKSEIFDDQFSVERPDGSNFTLKIRSTKLEDSAMYFCASQDRTNSPLHFGNGTRLTVT.

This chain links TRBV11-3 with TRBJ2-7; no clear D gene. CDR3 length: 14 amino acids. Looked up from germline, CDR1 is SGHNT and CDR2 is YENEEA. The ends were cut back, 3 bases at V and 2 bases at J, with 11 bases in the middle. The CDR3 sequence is CASSLSAGTYEQYF. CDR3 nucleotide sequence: TGTGCCAGCAGCTTGTCGGCAGGAACCTACGAGCAGTACTTC.

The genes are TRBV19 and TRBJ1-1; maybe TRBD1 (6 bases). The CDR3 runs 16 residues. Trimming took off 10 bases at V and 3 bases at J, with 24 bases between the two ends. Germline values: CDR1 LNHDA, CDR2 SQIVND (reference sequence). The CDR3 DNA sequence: TGTGCCACCCCAGCCCGGGCCCCTTCAGGGGACACTGAAGCTTTCTTT. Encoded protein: CATPARAPSGDTEAFF.

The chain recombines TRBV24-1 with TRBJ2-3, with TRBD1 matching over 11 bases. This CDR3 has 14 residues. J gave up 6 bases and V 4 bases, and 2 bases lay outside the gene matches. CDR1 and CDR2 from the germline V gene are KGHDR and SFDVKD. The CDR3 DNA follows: TGTGCCACCAGTGAGGGACAGGGGGGGGATACGCAGTATTTT. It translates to CATSEGQGGDTQYF.

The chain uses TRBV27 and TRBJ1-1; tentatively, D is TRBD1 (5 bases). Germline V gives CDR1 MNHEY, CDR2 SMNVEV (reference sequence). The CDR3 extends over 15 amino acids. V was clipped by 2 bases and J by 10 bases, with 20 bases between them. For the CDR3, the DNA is TGTGCCAGCAGTTTAGGCTCGCTCGGGGGTACGCGAGCTTTCTTT. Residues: CASSLGSLGGTRAFF.

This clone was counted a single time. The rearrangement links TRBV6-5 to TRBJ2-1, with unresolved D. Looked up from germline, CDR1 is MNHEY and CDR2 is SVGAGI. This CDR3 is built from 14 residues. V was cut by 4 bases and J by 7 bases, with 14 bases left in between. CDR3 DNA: TGTGCCAGCAGTTTACGACGAGGAAGGAATGAGCAGTTCTTC. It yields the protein CASSLRRGRNEQFF.

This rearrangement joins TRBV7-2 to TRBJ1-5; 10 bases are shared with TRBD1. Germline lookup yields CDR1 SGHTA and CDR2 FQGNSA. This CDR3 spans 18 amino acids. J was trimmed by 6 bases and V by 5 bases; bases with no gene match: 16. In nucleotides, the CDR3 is TGTGCCAGCAGCGCGTCCGGACAGGGGGGCCCGCGTAGTCAGCCCCAGCATTTT. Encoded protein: CASSASGQGGPRSQPQHF.

CDR3 nucleotide sequence: TGCGCCAGCAGCTCACTACAGGGGGTAGGCACTGAAGCTTTCTTT. Amino acids: CASSSLQGVGTEAFF. J is TRBJ1-1 and V is TRBV5-1; 8 nucleotides align to TRBD1. Germline CDR1 reads SGHRS; CDR2 reads YFSETQ. J lost 4 bases, V lost 3 bases, and 8 bases had no gene match. The CDR3 loop spans 15 amino acids.

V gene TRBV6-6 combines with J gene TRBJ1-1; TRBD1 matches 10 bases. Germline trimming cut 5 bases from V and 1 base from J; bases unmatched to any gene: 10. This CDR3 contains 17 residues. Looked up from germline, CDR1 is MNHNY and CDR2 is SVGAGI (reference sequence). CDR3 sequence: CASSRPLGTGENTEAFF. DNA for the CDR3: TGTGCCAGCAGTCGACCCCTCGGGACAGGGGAGAACACTGAAGCTTTCTTT.

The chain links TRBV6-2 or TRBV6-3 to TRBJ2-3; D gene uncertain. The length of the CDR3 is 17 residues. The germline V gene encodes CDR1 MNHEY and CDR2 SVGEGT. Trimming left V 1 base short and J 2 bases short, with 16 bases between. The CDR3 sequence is CASSYLPGSSNTDTQYF. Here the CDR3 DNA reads TGTGCCAGCAGTTACTTGCCCGGGTCTTCGAACACAGATACGCAGTATTTT.

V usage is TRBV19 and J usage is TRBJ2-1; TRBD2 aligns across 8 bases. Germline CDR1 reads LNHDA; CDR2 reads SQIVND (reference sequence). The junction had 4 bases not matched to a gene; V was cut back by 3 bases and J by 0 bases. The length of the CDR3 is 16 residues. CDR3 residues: CASSIAGGYSYNEQFF. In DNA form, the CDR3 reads TGTGCCAGTAGTATCGCGGGAGGCTACTCCTACAATGAGCAGTTCTTC.

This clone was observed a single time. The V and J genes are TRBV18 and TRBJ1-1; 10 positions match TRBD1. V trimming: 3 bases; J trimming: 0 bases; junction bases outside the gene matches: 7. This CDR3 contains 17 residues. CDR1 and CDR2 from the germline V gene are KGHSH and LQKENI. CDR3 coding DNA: TGTGCCAGCTCACCCCGGGACAGGGGAATGTTGAACACTGAAGCTTTCTTT. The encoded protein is CASSPRDRGMLNTEAFF.